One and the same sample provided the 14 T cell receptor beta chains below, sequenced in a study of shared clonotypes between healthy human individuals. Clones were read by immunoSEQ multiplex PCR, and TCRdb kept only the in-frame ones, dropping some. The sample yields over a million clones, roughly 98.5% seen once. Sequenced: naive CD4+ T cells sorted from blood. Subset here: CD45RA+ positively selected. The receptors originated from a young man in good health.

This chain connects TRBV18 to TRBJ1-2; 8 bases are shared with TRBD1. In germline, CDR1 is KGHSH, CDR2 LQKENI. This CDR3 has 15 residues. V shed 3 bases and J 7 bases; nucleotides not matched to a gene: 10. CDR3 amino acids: CASSPRQGAIRGYTF. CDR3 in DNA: TGTGCCAGCTCACCGAGGCAGGGGGCGATTCGTGGCTACACCTTC.

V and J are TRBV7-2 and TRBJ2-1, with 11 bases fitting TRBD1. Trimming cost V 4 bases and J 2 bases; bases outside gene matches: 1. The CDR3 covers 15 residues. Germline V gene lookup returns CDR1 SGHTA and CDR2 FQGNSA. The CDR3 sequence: CASSWTGGAYNEQFF. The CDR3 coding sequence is TGTGCCAGCAGCTGGACAGGGGGCGCCTACAATGAGCAGTTCTTC. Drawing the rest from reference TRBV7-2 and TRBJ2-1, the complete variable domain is GAGVSQSPSNKVTEKGKDVELRCDPISGHTALYWYRQSLGQGLEFLIYFQGNSAPDKSGLPSDRFSAERTGGSVSTLTIQRTQQEDSAVYLCASSWTGGAYNEQFFGPGTRLTVL.

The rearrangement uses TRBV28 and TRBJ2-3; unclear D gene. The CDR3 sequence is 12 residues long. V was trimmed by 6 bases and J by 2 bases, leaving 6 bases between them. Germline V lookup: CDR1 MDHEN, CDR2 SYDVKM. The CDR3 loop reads CASRVHTDTQYF. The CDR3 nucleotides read TGTGCCAGCAGGGTTCACACAGATACGCAGTATTTT.

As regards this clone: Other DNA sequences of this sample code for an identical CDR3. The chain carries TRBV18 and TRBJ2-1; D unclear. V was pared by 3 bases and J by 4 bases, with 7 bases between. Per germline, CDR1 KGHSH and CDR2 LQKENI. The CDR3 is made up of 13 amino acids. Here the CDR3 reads CASSPSAYNEQFF. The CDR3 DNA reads TGTGCCAGCTCACCGAGCGCGTACAATGAGCAGTTCTTC. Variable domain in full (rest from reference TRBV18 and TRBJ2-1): NAGVMQNPRHLVRRRGQEARLRCSPMKGHSHVYWYRQLPEEGLKFMVYLQKENIIDESGMPKERFSAEFPKEGPSILRIQQVVRGDSAAYFCASSPSAYNEQFFGPGTRLTVL.

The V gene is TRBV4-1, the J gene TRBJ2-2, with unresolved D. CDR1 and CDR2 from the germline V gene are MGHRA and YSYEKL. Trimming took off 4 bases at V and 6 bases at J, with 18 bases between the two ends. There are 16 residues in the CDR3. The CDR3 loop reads CASSLRGIESSGELFF. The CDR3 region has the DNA TGCGCCAGCAGCCTCCGTGGGATCGAAAGTTCCGGGGAGCTGTTTTTT.

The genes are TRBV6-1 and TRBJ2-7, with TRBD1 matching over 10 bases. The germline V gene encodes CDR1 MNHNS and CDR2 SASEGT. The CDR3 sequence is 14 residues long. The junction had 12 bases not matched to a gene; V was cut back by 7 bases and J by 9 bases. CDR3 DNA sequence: TGTGCCAGCAATCCCGGGACAGGGGTTCTCGTGCAGTACTTC. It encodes CASNPGTGVLVQYF.

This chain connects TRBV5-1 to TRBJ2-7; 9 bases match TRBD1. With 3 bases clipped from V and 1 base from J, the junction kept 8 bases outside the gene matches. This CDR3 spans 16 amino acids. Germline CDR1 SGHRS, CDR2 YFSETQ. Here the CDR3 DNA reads TGCGCCAGCAGCTCAGACAGGGGGGGCCTTTCCTACGAGCAGTACTTC. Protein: CASSSDRGGLSYEQYF.

The CDR3 DNA reads as TGTGCCAGCAGCGTAGGAAGCGGGAGCAAAAACGAGCAGTACTTC. Its translation: CASSVGSGSKNEQYF. The rearrangement uses TRBV9 and TRBJ2-7, with 8 bases matching TRBD2. From germline, CDR1 is SGDLS and CDR2 YYNGEE. With 0 bases clipped from V and 5 bases from J, the junction kept 7 bases outside the gene matches. This CDR3 is 15 amino acids long.

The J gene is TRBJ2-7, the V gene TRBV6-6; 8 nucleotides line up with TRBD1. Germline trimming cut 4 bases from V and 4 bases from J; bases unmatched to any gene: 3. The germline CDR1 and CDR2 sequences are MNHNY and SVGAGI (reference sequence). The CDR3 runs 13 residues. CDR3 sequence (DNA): TGTGCCAGCAGTTTCAGACAGGGGTACGAGCAGTACTTC. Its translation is CASSFRQGYEQYF.

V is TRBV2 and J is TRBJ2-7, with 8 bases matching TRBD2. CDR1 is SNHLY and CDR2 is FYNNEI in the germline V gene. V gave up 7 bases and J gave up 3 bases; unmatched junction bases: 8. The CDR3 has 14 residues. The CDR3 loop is CASNRAGADYEQYF. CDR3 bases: TGTGCCAGCAACAGAGCGGGAGCGGACTACGAGCAGTACTTC.

The CDR3 DNA sequence: TGTGCCAGCAGTTTGGGGGGTGTAGCGGGATTACCCCTCGGGTCCTACGAGCAGTACTTC. Translated, it gives CASSLGGVAGLPLGSYEQYF. The V gene is TRBV27, the J gene TRBJ2-7; 8 positions agree with TRBD2. Trimming at V came to 3 bases and at J to 1 base, leaving 20 bases not matched to a gene. The CDR3 has 20 residues. The germline V gene has CDR1 MNHEY and CDR2 SMNVEV (reference sequence).

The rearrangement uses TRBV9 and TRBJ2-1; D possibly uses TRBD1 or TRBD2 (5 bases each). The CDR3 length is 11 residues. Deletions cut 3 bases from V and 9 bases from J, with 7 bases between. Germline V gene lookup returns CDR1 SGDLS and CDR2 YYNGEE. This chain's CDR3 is CASSGGVEQFF. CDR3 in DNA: TGTGCCAGCAGCGGAGGGGTTGAGCAGTTCTTC.

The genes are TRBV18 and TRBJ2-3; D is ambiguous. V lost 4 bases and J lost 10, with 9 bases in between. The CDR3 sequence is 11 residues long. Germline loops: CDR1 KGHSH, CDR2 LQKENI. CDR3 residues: CASSQRSAQYF. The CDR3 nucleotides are TGTGCCAGCTCACAACGGAGTGCGCAGTATTTT.

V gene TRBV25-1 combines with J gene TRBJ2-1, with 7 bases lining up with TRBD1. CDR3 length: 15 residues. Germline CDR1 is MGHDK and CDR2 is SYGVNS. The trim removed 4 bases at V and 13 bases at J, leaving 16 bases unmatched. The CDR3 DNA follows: TGTGCCAGCAGTGGCCCCCCAGGCAGGGGGATAGCTCAGTTCTTC. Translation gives CASSGPPGRGIAQFF.